This entry is about one T cell receptor beta chain. What it recognizes is unknown. V dropped 0 bases and J dropped 4 bases, with 12 bases sitting between them. The CDR3 has 15 amino acids. The germline V gene has CDR1 MGHRA and CDR2 YSYEKL. The data belong to a study of T-cell reconstitution after alpha-beta-depleted transplantation in children. Notes on the study in general: A year had passed since transplant, and T-cell counts and diversity by then came mostly from newly produced T cells. Expanded clones from the graft, numbering several hundred, reportedly supplied alpha-beta T cells about two months after transplant.

Unique molecular identifiers were incorporated during preparation of the TCRbeta library. TCRdb recomputed calls from the PCR reads with MiXCR, one row per CDR3 protein. The table has fewer than 500,000 distinct CDR3 sequences, approximately 41% seen once. The receptor's source is a girl aged 2-10 years with aplastic anemia, due to receive a stem cell transplant. This rearrangement joins TRBV4-1 to TRBJ1-2; D remains ambiguous. The sequenced sample was PBMCs, obtained before TCRalphabeta/CD19-depleted stem cell transplant. CDR3 nucleotide sequence: TGCGCCAGCAGCCAAGATCCCGGGGTAGGCTATGGCTACACCTTC. Protein: CASSQDPGVGYGYTF.